The 23 T cell receptor beta chains reported below all come from one sample, sequenced in a study of blood T cells in healthy people across ages. Primed by a sample-barcoded 5' primer and a J-beta primer mix, a second PCR proceeded for roughly 6 to 12 cycles. One entry per CDR3 protein results from TCRdb running MiXCR on the 5' RACE reads. The sample holds 800,000 to 900,000 distinct CDR3 sequences; approximately 65% are singletons and the top ten take 25% to 35%. Sequenced sample: blood. The receptors here all came from a young man in good health.

This clonotype was seen more than once but under ten times. The chain has TRBV20-1 and TRBJ1-5; D remains unclear. Trimming cost V 0 bases and J 4 bases, with 16 bases left between them. Looked up from germline, CDR1 is DFQATT and CDR2 is SNEGSKA (reference sequence). The CDR3 has 16 residues. CDR3 sequence: CSARDLLEALNQPQHF. CDR3 in DNA: TGCAGTGCTAGAGATCTTCTGGAGGCGCTTAATCAGCCCCAGCATTTT.

This clonotype appeared a few times. The chain links TRBV20-1 to TRBJ1-4; D remains ambiguous. CDR1 and CDR2 (germline): DFQATT, SNEGSKA (reference sequence). V shed 3 bases and J shed 7 bases, with 18 bases lying between them. The length of the CDR3 is 15 residues. In DNA, the CDR3 is TGCAGTGCTAGTCCGGCGGGCAGGCTTGGTGAAAAACTGTTTTTT. Translation: CSASPAGRLGEKLFF.

This clonotype was seen only a few times. The chain is built from TRBV5-1 and TRBJ2-7; 12 positions agree with TRBD1. The CDR3 totals 16 residues. V shed 0 bases, J shed 6 bases, and the junction held 7 bases outside the gene matches. Germline V gene data show CDR1 as SGHRS and CDR2 as YFSETQ. Here the CDR3 reads CASSLGKGQGAGEQYF. In nucleotides, the CDR3 is TGCGCCAGCAGCTTGGGCAAGGGACAGGGGGCCGGCGAGCAGTACTTC. Full variable domain (outside the CDR3, taken from reference TRBV5-1 and TRBJ2-7): KAGVTQTPRYLIKTRGQQVTLSCSPISGHRSVSWYQQTPGQGLQFLFEYFSETQRNKGNFPGRFSGRQFSNSRSEMNVSTLELGDSALYLCASSLGKGQGAGEQYFGPGTRLTVT.

The rearrangement links TRBV10-3 to TRBJ2-7; TRBD2 matches 8 bases. With 0 bases clipped from V and 7 bases from J, the junction kept 8 bases outside the gene matches. CDR1 is ENHRY, CDR2 SYGVKD, per germline. The CDR3 spans 15 residues. The DNA of the CDR3 is TGTGCCATCAGTGAGTCAATGCGCGGGGGGAGTGAGCAGTACTTC. This encodes CAISESMRGGSEQYF.

The chain uses TRBV29-1 and TRBJ2-3; TRBD1 matches 8 bases. Germline values: CDR1 SQVTM, CDR2 ANQGSEA. J was trimmed by 1 base and V by 4 bases; bases with no gene match: 4. CDR3 length equals 14 residues. The CDR3 coding sequence is TGCAGCGTTGCGGACAGGGCTGGCACAGATACGCAGTATTTT. Its protein is CSVADRAGTDTQYF.

The V call is TRBV7-3, the J call TRBJ2-3; no reliable D call. This CDR3 spans 16 amino acids. The germline V gene has CDR1 SGHTA and CDR2 FQGTGA. Trimming removed 0 bases from V and 1 base from J, with 11 bases in between. The CDR3 spells CASSLTPRSCTDTQYF. The CDR3 DNA is TGTGCCAGCAGCTTAACGCCCAGGAGCTGCACAGATACGCAGTATTTT.

The chain joins TRBV28 to TRBJ2-5, with 9 bases aligning to TRBD1. The J call may be mistaken, given a closer DNA end match to TRBJ2-7. The germline CDR1 and CDR2 sequences are MDHEN and SYDVKM. The CDR3 covers 13 residues. DNA for the CDR3: TGTGCCAGCAGTTTAGGGACAGGGCGCGAGCAGTACTTC. Its translation is CASSLGTGREQYF.

This chain links TRBV28 with TRBJ2-7; 7 bases align to TRBD1. V lost 5 bases to trimming and J lost 1 base; unmatched junction nucleotides: 5. CDR3 length: 14 residues. Germline V gene sequence: CDR1 MDHEN, CDR2 SYDVKM. CDR3 DNA sequence: TGTGCCAGCAGTATAACGGGACAGTCCTACGAGCAGTACTTC. Its translation is CASSITGQSYEQYF.

CDR3 sequence: CAISLAQETQYF. The CDR3 DNA is TGTGCCATCAGCCTAGCCCAAGAGACCCAGTACTTC. The rearrangement uses TRBV10-3 and TRBJ2-5; perhaps TRBD2 as D (5 bases). This CDR3 comprises 12 residues. Germline V gene data show CDR1 as ENHRY and CDR2 as SYGVKD. The V and J ends lost 6 bases and 1 base respectively, with 6 bases between them.

V usage is TRBV12-3 or TRBV12-4 and J usage is TRBJ2-6; D call uncertain. This CDR3 contains 18 residues. Trimming took 3 bases from V and 1 from J, leaving 16 bases between them. CDR3 residues: CASSLVVSLQSGANVLTF. CDR3 sequence (DNA): TGTGCCAGCAGTTTGGTTGTCAGTCTACAGTCTGGGGCCAACGTCCTGACTTTC.

Ten or more counts support this clonotype. This chain uses TRBV6-6 with TRBJ2-1; D is ambiguous. The V gene lost 2 bases and the J gene lost 9 bases, with 2 bases spanning the gap. Germline V gene sequence: CDR1 MNHNY, CDR2 SVGAGI (reference sequence). This CDR3 comprises 10 residues. CDR3: CASSYGEQFF. The DNA of the CDR3 is TGTGCCAGCAGTTACGGTGAGCAGTTCTTC.

This clonotype was counted a few times. CDR3 coding DNA: TGCGCCAGCAGGGTTGTTCGGGGCCCAAATGAGCAGTTCTTC. It specifies CASRVVRGPNEQFF. The chain joins TRBV5-1 to TRBJ2-1; D may match TRBD1 or TRBD2 (5 bases each). Germline V gives CDR1 SGHRS, CDR2 YFSETQ. The CDR3 covers 14 residues. V dropped 5 bases and J dropped 7 bases, with 16 bases sitting between them. Full variable domain (outside the CDR3, taken from reference TRBV5-1 and TRBJ2-1): KAGVTQTPRYLIKTRGQQVTLSCSPISGHRSVSWYQQTPGQGLQFLFEYFSETQRNKGNFPGRFSGRQFSNSRSEMNVSTLELGDSALYLCASRVVRGPNEQFFGPGTRLTVL.

The chain links TRBV10-3 to TRBJ2-1, with D perhaps matching TRBD2 (6 bases). Germline V gene data show CDR1 as ENHRY and CDR2 as SYGVKD. Trimming removed 4 bases from V and 8 bases from J, with 15 bases in between. The CDR3 is 14 residues long. CDR3 in DNA: TGTGCCATCAGTGGTCCGGGACTCATGTATGAGCAGTTCTTC. Translating it yields CAISGPGLMYEQFF.

The rearrangement uses TRBV4-2 and TRBJ1-2; perhaps TRBD1 as D (6 bases). From germline, CDR1 is LGHNA and CDR2 YNFKEQ. The V end lost 1 base, the J end lost 6 bases, and 15 bases lay between the germline ends. The CDR3 loop spans 15 amino acids. The CDR3 DNA reads TGTGCCAGCAGCCAAGGGCTTCAGGGGCTGGATGGCTACACCTTC. Its translation is CASSQGLQGLDGYTF.

This clonotype was recorded a few times. V gene TRBV7-6 combines with J gene TRBJ2-1; possibly TRBD1 for D (5 bases). The CDR3 loop spans 19 amino acids. V gave up 1 base and J gave up 0 bases, with 19 bases separating them. Germline CDR1 is SGHVS and CDR2 is FNYEAQ. CDR3 in amino acids: CASSLDWPGLQSSYNEQFF. Here the CDR3 DNA reads TGTGCCAGCAGCTTAGATTGGCCAGGGCTACAGAGCTCCTACAATGAGCAGTTCTTC. Combining the CDR3 with reference TRBV7-6 and TRBJ2-1 gives the whole variable domain GAGVSQSPRYKVTKRGQDVALRCDPISGHVSLYWYRQALGQGPEFLTYFNYEAQQDKSGLPNDRFSAERPEGSISTLTIQRTEQRDSAMYRCASSLDWPGLQSSYNEQFFGPGTRLTVL.

The J gene is TRBJ2-3, the V gene TRBV6-2 or TRBV6-3, with D possibly TRBD2 on 6 matching bases. CDR1 MNHEY and CDR2 SVGEGT come from the germline V gene. The V gene lost 5 bases and the J gene lost 8 bases, with 23 bases spanning the gap. The CDR3 spans 16 residues. The CDR3 DNA reads TGTGCCAGCAGTGGGGGACTGTTGACGGCCGTTGCTACGCAGTATTTT. Its protein product is CASSGGLLTAVATQYF.

The chain recombines TRBV20-1 with TRBJ2-3; TRBD1 or TRBD2 may be the D gene (5 bases each). The CDR3 is made up of 15 amino acids. The germline CDR1 and CDR2 sequences are DFQATT and SNEGSKA (reference sequence). V lost 4 bases and J 5 bases, leaving 19 bases between the germline ends. The CDR3 here is CSATTGTESRDTQYF. The DNA of the CDR3 is TGCAGTGCTACAACCGGGACCGAAAGCCGAGATACGCAGTATTTT.

The chain links TRBV29-1 to TRBJ1-1, with D uncertain. CDR3 length: 14 residues. Germline CDR1 SQVTM, CDR2 ANQGSEA. Trimming shortened V by 6 bases and J by 3 bases, and 17 bases separated the two germline ends. In nucleotides, the CDR3 is TGCAGCGTCGCCCCGGTAGAGGGTCACACTGAAGCTTTCTTT. This translates into CSVAPVEGHTEAFF.

The chain combines TRBV7-9 with TRBJ1-1, with 10 nucleotides matching TRBD1. V lost 1 base to trimming and J lost 5 bases; unmatched junction nucleotides: 4. CDR3 length equals 15 residues. Germline lookup yields CDR1 SEHNR and CDR2 FQNEAQ (reference sequence). This chain's CDR3 is CASSLGRDRGTEAFF. CDR3 nucleotides: TGTGCCAGCAGCTTAGGTCGGGACAGGGGAACTGAAGCTTTCTTT.

V and J are TRBV27 and TRBJ2-5, with 8 bases matching TRBD1. The tail of the sequence fits TRBJ2-7 better, so the J call may be wrong. The length of the CDR3 is 14 residues. The germline V gene encodes CDR1 MNHEY and CDR2 SMNVEV (reference sequence). CDR3 amino acids: CASSYSGTGSEQYF. In DNA, the CDR3 is TGTGCCAGCAGTTACTCCGGGACAGGCTCCGAGCAGTACTTC.

This clonotype was seen a few times. J is TRBJ2-7 and V is TRBV14; TRBD1 agrees at 9 bases. The CDR3 sequence is 15 residues long. V shed 4 bases, J shed 3 bases, and the junction held 7 bases outside the gene matches. Germline CDR1 is SGHDN and CDR2 is FVKESK. CDR3: CASSPLGDRVYEQYF. Here the CDR3 DNA reads TGTGCCAGCAGCCCCTTAGGGGACAGGGTCTACGAGCAGTACTTC.

Points on this clonotype: It may be a read error: a sequence one base away is much more abundant. The chain joins TRBV15 to TRBJ2-1, with 7 bases lining up with TRBD2. This CDR3 contains 15 residues. V was pared by 1 base and J by 7 bases, with 7 bases of the junction left unmatched. Germline-derived CDR1 and CDR2 are LNHNV and YYDKDF (reference sequence). The CDR3 coding sequence is TGTGCCACCAGCAGAGCTACTCTAGCGGATAATGAGCAGTTCTTC. This encodes CATSRATLADNEQFF. Based on the CDR3 plus reference TRBV15 and TRBJ2-1, the full variable domain is DAMVIQNPRYQVTQFGKPVTLSCSQTLNHNVMYWYQQKSSQAPKLLFHYYDKDFNNEADTPDNFQSRRPNTSFCFLDIRSPGLGDTAMYLCATSRATLADNEQFFGPGTRLTVL.

The chain carries TRBV6-2 or TRBV6-3 and TRBJ2-3; tentative D call: TRBD2 (6 bases). CDR3 length: 14 residues. V was clipped by 4 bases and J by 3 bases, with 11 bases between them. Per germline, CDR1 MNHEY and CDR2 SVGEGT. Here the CDR3 reads CASSFGLPTDTQYF. The CDR3 region has the DNA TGTGCCAGCAGTTTTGGACTACCTACAGATACGCAGTATTTT.